This TCR beta chain was obtained from a study of a mutant IDH1 vaccine in newly diagnosed glioma. Generated by immunoSEQ multiplex PCR, the TCRdb table keeps only in-frame clones and is missing some. The table lists tens of thousands of clones, about 86% of them singletons. To note about this clone: Its antigen is not identified.

CDR3 length: 15 amino acids. Germline values: CDR1 KGHSH, CDR2 LQKENI. Trimming left V 1 base short and J 1 base short, with 5 bases between. Stated time point: week 35, safety follow-up. The investigators gave 300 ug of mutant IDH1 20-mer peptide in each vaccine dose, together with topical imiquimod. This chain uses TRBV18 with TRBJ2-6; maybe TRBD2 (5 bases). Sequencing used PBMCs, obtained from a glioma patient whose treatment included an IDH1 peptide vaccine. This TCR was sampled from a middle-aged woman with glioma. Some clones in this sample may be carry-over from other donors' samples. The CDR3 region is CASSPRESGANVLTF. CDR3 bases: TGTGCCAGCTCACCACGGGAGTCTGGGGCCAACGTCCTGACTTTC.